This T cell receptor beta chain was sequenced during a study of shared T cell receptors in the human thymus. Sequencing used immunoSEQ multiplex PCR; TCRdb keeps in-frame clones, though not all of them. The sample carries 720,000 or so clones, 80% to 90% recorded once. Germline CDR1 and CDR2: SGHKS and YYEKEE (reference sequence). V lost 1 base and J lost 0, with 17 bases in between. The CDR3 has 18 amino acids. These same data were also listed under a study on human thymus T cells. That source notes: The people who donated were healthy Finnish babies having corrective surgery for congenital heart defects. Thymic material originated from resections removed in the course of corrective heart surgery. Thymic and blood repertoires seemed to show skewed V and J gene use. Thymic TCR repertoires of unrelated people reportedly overlapped highly.

Input material: thymocytes. The chain recombines TRBV5-5 with TRBJ2-1, with a tentative D call TRBD2 (6 bases). This TCR was sampled from a girl under two years old with a congenital heart defect. DNA of the CDR3: TGTGCCAGCAGCTTGTTAGTGGGACTCATCAGCTCCTACAATGAGCAGTTCTTC. This translates into CASSLLVGLISSYNEQFF. The full variable domain, rest sourced from reference TRBV5-5 and TRBJ2-1, is DAGVTQSPTHLIKTRGQQVTLRCSPISGHKSVSWYQQVLGQGPQFIFQYYEKEERGRGNFPDRFSARQFPNYSSELNVNALLLGDSALYLCASSLLVGLISSYNEQFFGPGTRLTVL.